This T cell receptor (beta chain) was documented in a study of cytomegalovirus exposure and HLA in healthy donors. On the study more broadly: Of the donors genotyped, 398 in all, about 81% fell in the Caucasian-associated ancestry cluster. Whole-study results and caveats: In a later analysis, most CMV-associated TCR beta chains appeared HLA-restricted. In a later analysis, V- and J-gene trimming of beta chains associated with a DCLRE1C missense variant, replicated independently.

The primer mix had 60 Vbeta and 13 Jbeta primers. In the study's own analysis: In a later analysis, of roughly 83 million unique beta chains, approximately 10 million appeared in at least two donors. Only in-frame clones appear in the TCRdb table, and some are missing; sequencing was by immunoSEQ multiplex PCR. V, J and clone size derive from that table, while D and trimming were established from the DNA sequence. Seen here are 90,000 to 150,000 clones, about three fifths observed once, and the top ten hold 9% to 10%. As concerns this clone: As yet, its antigen is unknown.

The CDR3 runs to 15 residues. V was clipped by 1 base and J by 6 bases; unmatched bases: 9. Germline V gene sequence: CDR1 SGHRS, CDR2 YFSETQ. Sequenced: PBMCs. This receptor was taken from a man aged 35-49 years in good health and CMV-seropositive. This chain connects TRBV5-1 to TRBJ2-5; TRBD2 matches 7 bases. The CDR3: CASSLSPAGRKTQYF. In DNA form, the CDR3 reads TGCGCCAGCAGCTTGTCCCCAGCGGGGAGGAAGACCCAGTACTTC.